The rows below give T cell receptor beta chains drawn from one sample of a study of T cells in localized non-small cell lung cancer. Clones were read by immunoSEQ multiplex PCR, and TCRdb kept only the in-frame ones, dropping some. The table lists tens of thousands of clones, roughly 90% of them singletons. The source material was PBMCs, sampled before any cancer treatment. These receptors originate from a woman aged 40-69 years with stage II lung adenocarcinoma. Both conserved end residues are part of each CDR3. Fields, in order: V gene, J gene, CDR3 protein.

>TRBV6-5|TRBJ1-5
CASALRGGSQPQHF
>TRBV10-1|TRBJ2-7
CASSGAGTSYEQYF
>TRBV19|TRBJ2-1
CASSMGDPYNEQFF
>TRBV4-1|TRBJ1-2
CASSQEFPVTYGYTF
>TRBV5-1|TRBJ2-7
CASSLELGAGAYEQYF
>TRBV6-6|TRBJ1-1
CASIGINEGMNTEAFF
>TRBV2|TRBJ1-4
CASRAGAASNEKLFF
>TRBV19|TRBJ2-6
CASRSSGANVLTF
>TRBV28|TRBJ2-3
CASSLSGRLGDTQYF
>TRBV4-1|TRBJ2-7
CASSQNPSAEQYF
>TRBV11-2|TRBJ2-1
CALRSGGEQFF
>TRBV9|TRBJ1-2
CASSVDYGREKLYGYTF
>TRBV28|TRBJ1-3
CASSPLQGLGSGNTIYF
>TRBV5-6|TRBJ2-5
CASSLGAIPLQETQYF
>TRBV27|TRBJ1-5
CASSFDRSYQPQHF
>TRBV18|TRBJ1-1
CASSPYDRGHTEAFF
>TRBV5-8|TRBJ2-5
CASSLVWTSVSKTQYF
>TRBV7-3|TRBJ2-5
CASSSHGTSAAQYF
>TRBV5-6|TRBJ2-2
CASSLYSGGAGELFF
>TRBV5-1|TRBJ1-4
CASSLDPGVGEKLFF
>TRBV28|TRBJ2-4
CASGLLSTSGRQYF
>TRBV13|TRBJ1-3
CASSYQGSSRNTIYF
>TRBV27|TRBJ2-7
CASSQSRRGYEQYF
>TRBV11-2|TRBJ2-1
CASSALVSSYNEQFF
>TRBV28|TRBJ2-7
CASGASRPYEQYF